The rows below give T cell receptor beta chains drawn from one sample of a study of T cells after posttransplantation cyclophosphamide. Sequenced by immunoSEQ multiplex PCR; TCRdb stores in-frame clones only, minus some. The data contain tens of thousands of clones, around nine tenths of them singletons. Sequencing was done on a sample of PBMCs. Receptor source: a woman between 45 and 60 years old in good health and a related stem cell transplant donor. Both conserved end residues are part of each CDR3. D genes are given only for firm matches. Clone size is given for some rows only: seen once, a few or many times, or a class if the clone is expanded.

>TRBV11-2|.|.|TRBJ2-7
TGTGCCAGCAGCTTAGGCGCGCACGAGCAGTACTTC
CASSLGAHEQYF
>TRBV6-1|.|.|TRBJ2-1
TGTGCCAGCAGTGGCGGCGCAGGGTCCGATGAGCAGTTCTTC
CASSGGAGSDEQFF
>TRBV19|.|TRBD1|TRBJ1-2
TGTGCCAGTAAAAAAAACGGACAGGGGATAGACTATGGCTACACCTTC
CASKKNGQGIDYGYTF
>TRBV4-2|.|TRBD2|TRBJ2-7
TGTGCCAGCAGCCAAGAGGGCCTAGCGGACTACGAGCAGTACTTC
CASSQEGLADYEQYF
>TRBV19|.|.|TRBJ1-1
TGTGCCAGCGCTTCAGGTTCGACCCGAAACACTGAAGCTTTCTTT
CASASGSTRNTEAFF
>TRBV6-1|.|TRBD1|TRBJ1-4
TGTGCCAGCAGTTTTGACAGGGCTAATGAAAAACTGTTTTTT
CASSFDRANEKLFF
>TRBV7-9|.|TRBD1|TRBJ1-2
TGTGCCAGCCATTCGGGACAGGGGTTCTATGGCTACACCTTC
CASHSGQGFYGYTF
>TRBV6-5|.|TRBD1|TRBJ2-7
TGTGCCAGCAGGCTCAGGGGGTCCTCCTACGAGCAGTACTTC
CASRLRGSSYEQYF
>TRBV11-2|.|TRBD1|TRBJ1-2
TGTGCCAGCAGCAGGTCACAGGGGGCGCAGTTTGGCTACACCTTC
CASSRSQGAQFGYTF
>TRBV18|.|TRBD1|TRBJ2-4
TGTGCCAGCTCACGACTAGAGAGGACAGGGGATGGGGACATTCAGTACTTC
CASSRLERTGDGDIQYF
>TRBV27|.|.|TRBJ2-2
TGTGCCAGCAGTCTAGCAACGGGGGTCGCCACCGGGGAGCTGTTTTTT
CASSLATGVATGELFF
>TRBV5-1|.|TRBD2|TRBJ2-2
TGCGCCACCTCTACCGGGACTAGTCACACCGGGGAGCTGTTTTTT
CATSTGTSHTGELFF
>TRBV7-2|.|TRBD1|TRBJ1-3
TGTGCCAGCAGCTTATTCGACAGGGGTCGAGTCTACTCTGGAAACACCATATATTTT
CASSLFDRGRVYSGNTIYF
>TRBV28|few|.|TRBJ1-1
TGTGCCATCCGAATCCGTCAGACTAAAGCTTTCTTT
CAIRIRQTKAFF
>TRBV10-3|.|.|TRBJ1-5
TGTGCCATCACCGACTCGGGTGATCAGCCCCAGCATTTT
CAITDSGDQPQHF
>TRBV9|.|TRBD2|TRBJ2-5
TGTGCCAGCAGCGTAGGTCTAGCGGGGGGCCAGGGAGAGACCCAGTACTTC
CASSVGLAGGQGETQYF
>TRBV6-5|.|TRBD2|TRBJ2-3
TGTGCCAGCAGCCCCGAAGCGGGGGGCACAGATACGCAGTATTTT
CASSPEAGGTDTQYF
>TRBV10-2|.|TRBD1|TRBJ1-2
TGCGCCAGCAGTGAGTCGACAGGGTTGAACGGCTACACCTTC
CASSESTGLNGYTF
>TRBV7-9|.|TRBD1|TRBJ2-7
TGTGCCAGCAGCCAATGGACAGGGGGACCCATCGGCGAGCAGTACTTC
CASSQWTGGPIGEQYF
>TRBV9|.|TRBD1|TRBJ2-5
TGTGCCAGCAGCGTAGGGGGACAGGGGGAGACCCAGTACTTC
CASSVGGQGETQYF
>TRBV29-1|.|.|TRBJ2-4
TGCAGCGCCCAGACAGGTATTGGGGACATTCAGTACTTC
CSAQTGIGDIQYF
>TRBV7-9|.|.|TRBJ1-2
TGTGCCAGCAGCTTAGTTTCGGGGGGCTTGACCTATGGCTACACCTTC
CASSLVSGGLTYGYTF